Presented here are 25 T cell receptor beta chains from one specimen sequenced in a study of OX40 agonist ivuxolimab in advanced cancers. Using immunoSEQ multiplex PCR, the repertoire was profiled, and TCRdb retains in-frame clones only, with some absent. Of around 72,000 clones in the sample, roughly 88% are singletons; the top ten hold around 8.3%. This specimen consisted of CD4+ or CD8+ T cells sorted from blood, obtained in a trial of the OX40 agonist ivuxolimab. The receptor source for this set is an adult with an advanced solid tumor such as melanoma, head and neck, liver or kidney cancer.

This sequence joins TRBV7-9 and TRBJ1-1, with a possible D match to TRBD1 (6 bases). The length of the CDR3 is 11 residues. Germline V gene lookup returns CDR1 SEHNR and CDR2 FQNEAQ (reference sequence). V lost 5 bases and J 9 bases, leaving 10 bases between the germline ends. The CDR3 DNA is TGTGCCAGCAGCACCGGGACACAAGCTTTCTTT. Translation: CASSTGTQAFF.

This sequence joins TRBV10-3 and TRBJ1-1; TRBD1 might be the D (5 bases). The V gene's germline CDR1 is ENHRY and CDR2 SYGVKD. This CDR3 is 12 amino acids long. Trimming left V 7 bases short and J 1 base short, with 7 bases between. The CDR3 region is CAINGGNTEAFF. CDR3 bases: TGTGCCATCAATGGGGGGAACACTGAAGCTTTCTTT.

The CDR3 nucleotides read TGCGCCAGCAGCCACTTGAGAACCGGGGAGCTGTTTTTT. The encoded protein is CASSHLRTGELFF. The chain has TRBV4-1 and TRBJ2-2; D unclear. Per germline, CDR1 MGHRA and CDR2 YSYEKL. V was cut by 3 bases and J by 5 bases, with 7 bases left in between. CDR3 length: 13 residues.

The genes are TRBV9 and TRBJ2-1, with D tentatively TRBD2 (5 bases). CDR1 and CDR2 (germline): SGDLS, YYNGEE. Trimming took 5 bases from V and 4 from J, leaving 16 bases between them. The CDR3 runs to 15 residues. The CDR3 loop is CASSLLAGIYNEQFF. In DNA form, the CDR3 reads TGTGCCAGCAGTCTCCTAGCAGGAATTTACAATGAGCAGTTCTTC.

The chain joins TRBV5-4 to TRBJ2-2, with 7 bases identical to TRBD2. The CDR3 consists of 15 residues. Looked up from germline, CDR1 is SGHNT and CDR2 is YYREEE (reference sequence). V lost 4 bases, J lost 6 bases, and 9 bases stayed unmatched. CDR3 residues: CASSRGTGGAGELFF. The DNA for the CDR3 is TGTGCCAGCAGCCGAGGGACTGGGGGGGCCGGGGAGCTGTTTTTT.

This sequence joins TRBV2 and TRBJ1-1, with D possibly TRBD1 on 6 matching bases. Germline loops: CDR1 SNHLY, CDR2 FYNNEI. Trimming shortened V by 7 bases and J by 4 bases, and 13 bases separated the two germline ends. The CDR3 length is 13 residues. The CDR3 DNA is TGTGCCAGCATCGCACAGGGTCGCACTGAAGCTTTCTTT. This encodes CASIAQGRTEAFF.

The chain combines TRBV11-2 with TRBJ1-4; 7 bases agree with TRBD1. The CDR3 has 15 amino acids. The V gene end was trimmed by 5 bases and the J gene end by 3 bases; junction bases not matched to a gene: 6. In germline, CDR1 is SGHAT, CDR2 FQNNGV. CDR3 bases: TGTGCCAGCAGCCCGAGGGACAGCCCTAATGAAAAACTGTTTTTT. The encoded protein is CASSPRDSPNEKLFF. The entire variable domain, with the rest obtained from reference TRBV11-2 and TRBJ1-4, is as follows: EAGVAQSPRYKIIEKRQSVAFWCNPISGHATLYWYQQILGQGPKLLIQFQNNGVVDDSQLPKDRFSAERLKGVDSTLKIQPAKLEDSAVYLCASSPRDSPNEKLFFGSGTQLSVL.

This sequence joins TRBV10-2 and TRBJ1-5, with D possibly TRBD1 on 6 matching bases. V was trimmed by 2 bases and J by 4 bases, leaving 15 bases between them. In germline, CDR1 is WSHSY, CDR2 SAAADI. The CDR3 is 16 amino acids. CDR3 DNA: TGCGCCAGCAGTGAGGCTTCCGGGACAAGGAATCAGCCCCAGCATTTT. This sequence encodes CASSEASGTRNQPQHF.

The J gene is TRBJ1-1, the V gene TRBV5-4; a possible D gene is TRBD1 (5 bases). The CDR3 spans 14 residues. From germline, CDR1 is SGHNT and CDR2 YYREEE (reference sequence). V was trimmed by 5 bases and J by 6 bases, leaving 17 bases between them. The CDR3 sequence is CASRREAGDAEAFF. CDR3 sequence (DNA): TGTGCCAGCAGGAGAGAAGCCGGGGACGCTGAAGCTTTCTTT. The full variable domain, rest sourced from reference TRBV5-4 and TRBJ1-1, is ETGVTQSPTHLIKTRGQQVTLRCSSQSGHNTVSWYQQALGQGPQFIFQYYREEENGRGNFPPRFSGLQFPNYSSELNVNALELDDSALYLCASRREAGDAEAFFGQGTRLTVV.

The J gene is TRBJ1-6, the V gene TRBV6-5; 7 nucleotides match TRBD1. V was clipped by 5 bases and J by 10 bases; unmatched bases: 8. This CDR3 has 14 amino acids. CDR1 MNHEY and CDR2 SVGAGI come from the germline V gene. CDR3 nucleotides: TGTGCCAGCAGTCTCGACAGGGTAGAATCACCCCTCCACTTT. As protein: CASSLDRVESPLHF.

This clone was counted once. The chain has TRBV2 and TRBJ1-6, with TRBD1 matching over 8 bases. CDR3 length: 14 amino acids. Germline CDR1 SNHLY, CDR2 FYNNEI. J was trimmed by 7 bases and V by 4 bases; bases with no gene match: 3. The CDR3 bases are TGTGCCAGCAGTGGGACAGGGAGAAATTCACCCCTCCACTTT. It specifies CASSGTGRNSPLHF.

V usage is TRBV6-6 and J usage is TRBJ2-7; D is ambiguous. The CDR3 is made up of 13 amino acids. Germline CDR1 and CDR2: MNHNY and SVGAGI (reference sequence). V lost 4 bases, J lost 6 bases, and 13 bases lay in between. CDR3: CASSWRTMGEQYF. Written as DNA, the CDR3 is TGTGCCAGCAGTTGGCGGACGATGGGCGAGCAGTACTTC.

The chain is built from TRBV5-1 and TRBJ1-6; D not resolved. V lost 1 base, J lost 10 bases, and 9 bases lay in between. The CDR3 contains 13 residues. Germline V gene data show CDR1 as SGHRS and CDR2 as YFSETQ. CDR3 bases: TGCGCCAGCAGCTTGAGCGAGGAATCACCCCTCCACTTT. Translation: CASSLSEESPLHF.

The CDR3 loop is CASSEQGGNEQFF. Here the CDR3 DNA reads TGCGCCAGCAGCGAGCAGGGTGGCAATGAGCAGTTCTTC. V usage is TRBV5-1 and J usage is TRBJ2-1, with D possibly TRBD1 on 5 matching bases. Germline CDR1 is SGHRS and CDR2 is YFSETQ. Trimming removed 4 bases at V and 6 bases at J, with 11 bases between. The CDR3 contains 13 residues.

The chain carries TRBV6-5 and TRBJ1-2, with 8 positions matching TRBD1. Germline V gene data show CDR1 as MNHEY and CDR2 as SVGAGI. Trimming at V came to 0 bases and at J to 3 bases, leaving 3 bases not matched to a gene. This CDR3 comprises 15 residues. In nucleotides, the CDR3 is TGTGCCAGCAGTTACTCAGGACAGGGACACTATGGCTACACCTTC. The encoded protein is CASSYSGQGHYGYTF.

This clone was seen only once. DNA of the CDR3: TGTGCCAGCAGTACTCGACGGCCTAATTCACCCCTCCACTTT. It is translated as CASSTRRPNSPLHF. The chain combines TRBV6-6 with TRBJ1-6, with D unresolved. The germline gives CDR1 MNHNY, CDR2 SVGAGI (reference sequence). The CDR3 totals 14 residues. Trimming cost V 5 bases and J 6 bases, with 11 bases left between them.

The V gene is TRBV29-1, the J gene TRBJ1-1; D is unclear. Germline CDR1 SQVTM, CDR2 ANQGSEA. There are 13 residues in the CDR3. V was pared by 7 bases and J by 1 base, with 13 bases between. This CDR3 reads CSARSTANTEAFF. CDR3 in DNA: TGCAGCGCCCGATCCACAGCGAACACTGAAGCTTTCTTT. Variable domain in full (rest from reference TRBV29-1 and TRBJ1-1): SAVISQKPSRDICQRGTSLTIQCQVDSQVTMMFWYRQQPGQSLTLIATANQGSEATYESGFVIDKFPISRPNLTFSTLTVSNMSPEDSSIYLCSARSTANTEAFFGQGTRLTVV.

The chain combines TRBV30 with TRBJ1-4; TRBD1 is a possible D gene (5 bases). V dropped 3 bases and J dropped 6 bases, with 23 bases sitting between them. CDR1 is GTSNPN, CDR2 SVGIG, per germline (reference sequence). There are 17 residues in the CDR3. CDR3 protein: CAWRVGGFRRKDEKLFF. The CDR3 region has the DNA TGTGCCTGGAGGGTGGGGGGGTTCAGGAGGAAGGATGAAAAACTGTTTTTT.

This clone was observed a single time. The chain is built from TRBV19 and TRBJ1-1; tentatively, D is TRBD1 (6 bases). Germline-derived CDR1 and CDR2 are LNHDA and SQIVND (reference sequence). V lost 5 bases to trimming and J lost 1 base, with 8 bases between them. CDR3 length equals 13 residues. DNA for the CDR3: TGTGCCAGTAGTTCCAGGGGGAACACTGAAGCTTTCTTT. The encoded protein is CASSSRGNTEAFF.

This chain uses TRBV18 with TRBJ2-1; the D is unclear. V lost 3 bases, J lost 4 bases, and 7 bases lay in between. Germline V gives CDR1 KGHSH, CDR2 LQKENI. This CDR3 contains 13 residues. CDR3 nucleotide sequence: TGTGCCAGCTCACCTAACAGATACAATGAGCAGTTCTTC. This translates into CASSPNRYNEQFF.

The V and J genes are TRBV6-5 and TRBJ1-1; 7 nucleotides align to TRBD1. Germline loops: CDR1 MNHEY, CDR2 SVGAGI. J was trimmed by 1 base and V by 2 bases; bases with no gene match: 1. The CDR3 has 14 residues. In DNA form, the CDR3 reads TGTGCCAGCAGTTACCGGGACAGGAACACTGAAGCTTTCTTT. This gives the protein CASSYRDRNTEAFF.

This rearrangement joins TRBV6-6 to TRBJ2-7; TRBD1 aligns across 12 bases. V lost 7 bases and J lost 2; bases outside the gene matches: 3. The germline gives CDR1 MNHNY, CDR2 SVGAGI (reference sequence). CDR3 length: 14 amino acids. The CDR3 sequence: CASKGTGGTYEQYF. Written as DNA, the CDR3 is TGTGCCAGCAAAGGGACAGGGGGCACCTACGAGCAGTACTTC.

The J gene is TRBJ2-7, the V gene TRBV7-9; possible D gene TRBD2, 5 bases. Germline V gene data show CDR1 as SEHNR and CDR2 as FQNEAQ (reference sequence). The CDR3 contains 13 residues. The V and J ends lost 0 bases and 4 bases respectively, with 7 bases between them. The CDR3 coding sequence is TGTGCCAGCAGCTTAGCCGGGGAATACGAGCAGTACTTC. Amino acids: CASSLAGEYEQYF.

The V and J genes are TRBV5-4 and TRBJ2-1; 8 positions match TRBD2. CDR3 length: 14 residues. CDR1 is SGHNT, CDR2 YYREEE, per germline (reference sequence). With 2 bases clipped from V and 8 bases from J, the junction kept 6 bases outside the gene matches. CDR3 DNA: TGTGCCAGCAGCTTTAAGGGGCGGGAGGATGAGCAGTTCTTC. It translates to CASSFKGREDEQFF.

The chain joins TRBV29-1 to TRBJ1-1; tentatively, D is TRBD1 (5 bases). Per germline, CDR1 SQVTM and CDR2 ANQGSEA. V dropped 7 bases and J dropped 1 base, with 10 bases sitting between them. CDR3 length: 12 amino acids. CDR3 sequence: CSAGTGNTEAFF. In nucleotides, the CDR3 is TGCAGCGCCGGGACCGGGAACACTGAAGCTTTCTTT.